This record covers a single TCR beta chain. Method: immunoSEQ multiplex PCR; TCRdb's copy keeps in-frame clones and lacks some. The data show hundreds of thousands of clones, around 80% seen once. These data come from a study of blood T cell repertoires in COVID-19. Germline V gene lookup returns CDR1 SGHVS and CDR2 FQNEAQ. The CDR3 is 16 residues long. The trim removed 5 bases at V and 6 bases at J, leaving 11 bases unmatched. The TCR originated in a middle-aged man who had been exposed to COVID-19. The V call is TRBV7-8, the J call TRBJ2-2; the match to TRBD1 covers 8 bases. Specimen: PBMCs or T cells enriched from blood (not recorded which). The CDR3 protein is CASSPGFRGLSGELFF. In DNA form, the CDR3 reads TGTGCCAGCAGCCCCGGGTTCAGGGGGCTTTCCGGGGAGCTGTTTTTT.